The 23 T cell receptor beta chains in this list originate from one sample, sequenced in a study of CD8 T cells in ankylosing spondylitis. Each CDR3 protein is one row after TCRdb ran MiXCR on the 5' RACE reads. The table shows around 210,000 distinct CDR3 sequences, with roughly 8.2% occurring only once. The sequenced sample consisted of blood, either unsorted or a sorted T cell fraction (not recorded which). Source of these receptors: a female donor with ankylosing spondylitis or in good health (not recorded which).

This clonotype was detected a few times. A read error may explain this, as a much larger clone is one base away. The rearrangement joins TRBV10-3 to TRBJ1-1, with D hard to call. V dropped 4 bases and J dropped 0 bases, with 3 bases sitting between them. CDR3 length: 12 residues. CDR1 is ENHRY and CDR2 is SYGVKD in the germline V gene. CDR3 nucleotide sequence: TGTGCCATCAGTGGCCTGAACACTGAAGCTTTCTTT. The encoded protein is CAISGLNTEAFF.

This clonotype was seen repeatedly, ten times or more. The V call is TRBV6-1, the J call TRBJ2-1; D gene uncertain. The CDR3 is 13 amino acids. The V and J ends lost 8 bases and 9 bases respectively, with 17 bases between them. In germline, CDR1 is MNHNS, CDR2 SASEGT. The chain's CDR3 is CASLTDSLGEQFF. As DNA, the CDR3 is TGTGCCAGCTTGACCGACTCCCTCGGTGAGCAGTTCTTC.

Turning to this clonotype: With a much larger clone just one base away, this may be a read error. The chain links TRBV11-2 to TRBJ1-2; D remains ambiguous. Germline CDR1 reads SGHAT; CDR2 reads FQNNGV. The CDR3 is 14 amino acids. The CDR3 here is CAGSLGAANYGYTF. The CDR3 DNA reads TGTGCCGGCAGCTTAGGAGCGGCTAACTATGGCTACACCTTC.

This clonotype showed up many times. The J gene is TRBJ2-1, the V gene TRBV5-1; no reliable D call. Per the germline V gene, CDR1 is SGHRS and CDR2 is YFSETQ. The CDR3 contains 12 residues. V lost 1 base and J lost 9, with 8 bases in between. CDR3 in DNA: TGCGCCAGCAGCTTGAGACCGGGTGAGCAGTTCTTC. Amino acids: CASSLRPGEQFF.

The chain has TRBV7-2 and TRBJ2-7; D uncertain. Germline assignment: CDR1 SGHTA and CDR2 FQGNSA. The CDR3 totals 14 residues. The ends were cut back, 5 bases at V and 5 bases at J, with 16 bases in the middle. CDR3: CASSPAGRPDEQYF. CDR3 in DNA: TGTGCCAGCAGCCCGGCCGGGCGACCAGACGAGCAGTACTTC.

The table lists this clonotype with many counts. This chain links TRBV5-5 with TRBJ1-6, with 7 nucleotides matching TRBD1. The J segment lost 6 bases and the V segment lost 4 bases, leaving 7 bases of the junction unmatched. Germline V gene sequence: CDR1 SGHKS, CDR2 YYEKEE (reference sequence). The CDR3 is 15 amino acids. The CDR3 region is CASSPSQGFNSPLHF. DNA of the CDR3: TGTGCCAGCAGCCCGTCACAGGGGTTTAATTCACCCCTCCACTTT. The variable domain in full, completed from reference TRBV5-5 and TRBJ1-6, reads DAGVTQSPTHLIKTRGQQVTLRCSPISGHKSVSWYQQVLGQGPQFIFQYYEKEERGRGNFPDRFSARQFPNYSSELNVNALLLGDSALYLCASSPSQGFNSPLHFGNGTRLTVT.

The V gene is TRBV16, the J gene TRBJ1-2, with D unclear. V lost 4 bases to trimming and J lost 10 bases, with 22 bases between them. Germline loops: CDR1 KGHSY, CDR2 FQNENV. This CDR3 is 15 amino acids long. Here the CDR3 reads CASSPRAGGYLDYTF. Here the CDR3 DNA reads TGTGCCAGCAGCCCTCGCGCAGGCGGGTATCTTGACTACACCTTC.

There are many counts of this clonotype. V is TRBV29-1 and J is TRBJ1-1; no clear D. In germline, CDR1 is SQVTM, CDR2 ANQGSEA. This CDR3 comprises 12 residues. Trimming left V 6 bases short and J 5 bases short, with 13 bases between. CDR3 bases: TGCAGCGTGGCGGGAGTAGGGACTGAAGCTTTCTTT. It encodes CSVAGVGTEAFF.

The chain is built from TRBV2 and TRBJ1-4; D might be TRBD1 (6 bases). Germline CDR1 and CDR2: SNHLY and FYNNEI. V gave up 10 bases and J gave up 5 bases, with 17 bases separating them. CDR3 length: 14 amino acids. The CDR3 loop is CATLKDSANEKLFF. The CDR3 DNA reads as TGTGCCACCCTAAAGGACAGCGCAAATGAAAAACTGTTTTTT.

This clonotype was observed many times. V gene TRBV12-5 combines with J gene TRBJ2-1, with a possible D match to TRBD1 (6 bases). Trimming pared 6 bases from V and 9 bases from J, leaving 12 bases between. CDR1 and CDR2 from the germline V gene are LGHNT and FRNRAP. The CDR3 runs 12 residues. As DNA, the CDR3 is TGTGCTAGTGGGGTTGGGGGCGTTGAGCAGTTCTTC. Translation: CASGVGGVEQFF. Full variable domain (outside the CDR3, taken from reference TRBV12-5 and TRBJ2-1): DARVTQTPRHKVTEMGQEVTMRCQPILGHNTVFWYRQTMMQGLELLAYFRNRAPLDDSGMPKDRFSAEMPDATLATLKIQPSEPRDSAVYFCASGVGGVEQFFGPGTRLTVL.

This clonotype was detected many times. The J gene is TRBJ1-5, the V gene TRBV12-3 or TRBV12-4, with 7 bases aligning to TRBD1. The J segment lost 7 bases and the V segment lost 3 bases, leaving 9 bases of the junction unmatched. The CDR3 has 15 residues. This chain's CDR3 is CASSFIGQEWQPQHF. CDR3 bases: TGTGCCAGCAGTTTTATCGGACAGGAGTGGCAGCCCCAGCATTTT.

In this sample, this clonotype turned up many times. The gene calls are TRBV7-2 and TRBJ2-3; tentative D call: TRBD2 (6 bases). V lost 4 bases and J lost 1, with 9 bases in between. Per germline, CDR1 SGHTA and CDR2 FQGNSA. The CDR3 consists of 14 residues. CDR3 sequence reads: CASSSEGGTDTQYF. The DNA for the CDR3 is TGTGCCAGCAGCTCGGAGGGTGGCACAGATACGCAGTATTTT.

There are many counts of this clonotype. The CDR3 reads CASSQDGTSKTQYF. In DNA form, the CDR3 reads TGCGCCAGCAGCCAAGATGGGACTAGCAAGACCCAGTACTTC. The chain recombines TRBV4-3 with TRBJ2-5, with 9 bases identical to TRBD2. The length of the CDR3 is 14 residues. Unmatched junction bases numbered 2, after V lost 0 bases and J lost 6 bases. The germline V gene encodes CDR1 LGHNA and CDR2 YSLEER.

This clonotype was observed a few times. The genes are TRBV6-5 and TRBJ2-7, with D maybe TRBD1 (5 bases). V was shortened by 3 bases and J by 3 bases, with 12 bases between the two germline ends. The germline V gene has CDR1 MNHEY and CDR2 SVGAGI. The CDR3 covers 14 residues. The CDR3 coding sequence is TGTGCCAGCAGTTATAGGGTAGGGGTCTACGAGCAGTACTTC. This translates into CASSYRVGVYEQYF.

This clonotype was recorded at least ten times. V gene TRBV7-9 combines with J gene TRBJ1-4; TRBD1 matches at 7 bases. Germline CDR1 SEHNR, CDR2 FQNEAQ (reference sequence). The J segment lost 7 bases and the V segment lost 5 bases, leaving 7 bases of the junction unmatched. This CDR3 has 14 residues. CDR3 protein: CASSRGQFGEKLFF. In DNA, the CDR3 is TGTGCCAGCAGCCGGGGACAGTTCGGTGAAAAACTGTTTTTT. Drawing the rest from reference TRBV7-9 and TRBJ1-4, the complete variable domain is DTGVSQNPRHKITKRGQNVTFRCDPISEHNRLYWYRQTLGQGPEFLTYFQNEAQLEKSRLLSDRFSAERPKGSFSTLEIQRTEQGDSAMYLCASSRGQFGEKLFFGSGTQLSVL.

This clonotype was seen repeatedly, ten times or more. The J gene is TRBJ2-5, the V gene TRBV12-3 or TRBV12-4, with TRBD2 identical over 13 bases. The V segment lost 5 bases and the J segment 4 bases; nucleotides outside the gene matches: 10. CDR3 size: 17 residues. DNA for the CDR3: TGTGCCAGCAGTACAGGACTAGCGGGAGAAGGCGGAGAGACCCAGTACTTC. Residues: CASSTGLAGEGGETQYF.

A note on this clonotype: This may be a read error, as it is one base from a much larger clone. V gene TRBV7-2 combines with J gene TRBJ2-3; TRBD2 matches at 13 bases. This CDR3 has 16 residues. J was trimmed by 4 bases and V by 4 bases; bases with no gene match: 5. Germline assignment: CDR1 SGHTA and CDR2 FQGNSA. This chain's CDR3 is CASSSRLAGGADTQYF. The CDR3, as DNA: TGTGCCAGCAGCTCACGACTAGCGGGGGGCGCAGATACGCAGTATTTT.

Many counts were recorded for this clonotype. The rearrangement links TRBV7-2 to TRBJ2-7; D is perhaps TRBD2 (7 bases). The CDR3 runs to 15 residues. With 8 bases removed from V and 5 bases from J, the gap between germline ends came to 22 bases. From germline, CDR1 is SGHTA and CDR2 FQGNSA. The CDR3 here is CASGQGGREIDEQYF. The CDR3 DNA sequence: TGTGCCAGCGGACAAGGGGGGCGGGAGATCGACGAGCAGTACTTC.

In its sample, this clonotype was seen many times. The chain couples TRBV6-2 or TRBV6-3 to TRBJ2-1; 11 nucleotides align to TRBD1. The V and J ends lost 7 bases and 7 bases, in that order; junction bases with no gene match: 9. This CDR3 is built from 15 residues. In germline, CDR1 is MNHEY, CDR2 SVGEGT. CDR3 in DNA: TGTGCCAGCACCTCCCGGGACAGGGGGAATAATGAGCAGTTCTTC. Amino acids: CASTSRDRGNNEQFF.

This clonotype occurred many times. This chain connects TRBV18 to TRBJ2-5; tentatively, D is TRBD1 (5 bases). CDR3 length: 15 residues. Trimming took off 6 bases at V and 5 bases at J, with 19 bases between the two ends. Per the germline V gene, CDR1 is KGHSH and CDR2 is LQKENI. The CDR3 DNA follows: TGTGCCAGCTCCCTCCACCCCGGCCCAGGGGAGACCCAGTACTTC. Translated, it gives CASSLHPGPGETQYF.

This clonotype was counted ten times or more. The chain carries TRBV5-1 and TRBJ2-1; the D gene is possibly TRBD1 (6 bases). Germline CDR1 reads SGHRS; CDR2 reads YFSETQ. CDR3 length: 17 residues. V was cut by 3 bases and J by 0 bases, with 16 bases left in between. The CDR3 DNA follows: TGCGCCAGCAGCTCCCCGACAGGTGTAAGCTCCTACAATGAGCAGTTCTTC. It codes for CASSSPTGVSSYNEQFF.

Regarding this clonotype: A much larger clone lies one base from this, so it may be a read error. V usage is TRBV29-1 and J usage is TRBJ2-7; 9 nucleotides agree with TRBD1. The CDR3 totals 14 residues. Germline values: CDR1 SQVTM, CDR2 ANQGSEA. V lost 3 bases and J lost 5; bases outside the gene matches: 8. The CDR3: CSVEAAGTGNEQYF. CDR3 DNA: TGCAGCGTTGAGGCCGCCGGGACAGGGAACGAGCAGTACTTC.

This clonotype was counted many times. J is TRBJ2-1 and V is TRBV4-3, with TRBD2 matching 7 bases. This CDR3 has 13 residues. V gave up 5 bases and J gave up 4 bases; unmatched junction bases: 2. From germline, CDR1 is LGHNA and CDR2 YSLEER. For the CDR3, the DNA is TGCGCCAGCAGCGGCGGGAGATACAATGAGCAGTTCTTC. This translates into CASSGGRYNEQFF.